These 21 T cell receptor beta chains share one sample of origin, sequenced in a study of cytomegalovirus exposure and HLA in healthy donors. Assay: immunoSEQ multiplex PCR; the TCRdb copy retains only in-frame clones and omits some. The profile shows about 160,000 clones, more than 75% of them singletons. The sample comprised PBMCs. These receptors all come from a man aged 18 to 29 in good health and CMV-seronegative.

J is TRBJ1-5 and V is TRBV13, with no clear D. The V and J ends lost 3 bases and 1 base respectively, with 7 bases between them. Germline V lookup: CDR1 PRHDT, CDR2 FYEKMQ (reference sequence). CDR3 length: 14 amino acids. DNA of the CDR3: TGTGCCAGCAGCTTCGCTAGGAGCAATCAGCCCCAGCATTTT. It specifies CASSFARSNQPQHF.

CDR3 region: CSVPTATTEAFF. In DNA form, the CDR3 reads TGCAGCGTGCCGACAGCGACAACTGAAGCTTTCTTT. The V and J genes are TRBV29-1 and TRBJ1-1, with D possibly being TRBD1 (5 bases). The germline V gene encodes CDR1 SQVTM and CDR2 ANQGSEA. The CDR3 covers 12 residues. V dropped 6 bases and J dropped 5 bases, with 13 bases sitting between them.

This clone turned up a few times. The rearrangement uses TRBV5-6 and TRBJ2-1; the match to TRBD2 covers 12 bases. The CDR3 consists of 15 residues. Germline CDR1 is SGHDT and CDR2 is YYEEEE. Germline trimming cut 1 base from V and 10 bases from J; bases unmatched to any gene: 6. The CDR3 region has the DNA TGTGCCAGCAGCTTGAAGACTAGCGGGGGACAGGAGCAGTTCTTC. Its protein is CASSLKTSGGQEQFF.

CDR3 sequence: CASSHRAGGFYEQYF. DNA of the CDR3: TGTGCCAGCAGCCATAGGGCAGGGGGATTTTACGAGCAGTACTTC. The chain couples TRBV6-1 to TRBJ2-7; 7 bases match TRBD1. CDR1 and CDR2 from the germline V gene are MNHNS and SASEGT. CDR3 length: 15 residues. J gave up 4 bases and V 6 bases, and 12 bases lay outside the gene matches.

The chain recombines TRBV5-4 with TRBJ2-6; 8 bases align to TRBD1. Germline values: CDR1 SGHNT, CDR2 YYREEE (reference sequence). The J segment lost 0 bases and the V segment lost 2 bases, leaving 10 bases of the junction unmatched. CDR3 length: 19 amino acids. The CDR3 region is CASSLLGQGILSGANVLTF. CDR3 in DNA: TGTGCCAGCAGCTTATTAGGACAGGGAATACTCTCTGGGGCCAACGTCCTGACTTTC.

The chain employs TRBV6-1 and TRBJ2-1; D possibly corresponds to TRBD2 (6 bases). The CDR3 runs 16 residues. Germline V gene sequence: CDR1 MNHNS, CDR2 SASEGT. Trimming took 2 bases from V and 4 from J, leaving 15 bases between them. This CDR3 reads CASSEFGASAYNEQFF. The CDR3 DNA reads TGTGCCAGCAGTGAATTCGGAGCTAGCGCTTACAATGAGCAGTTCTTC.

CDR3 in DNA: TGCGCCAGCAGGCTTGGGACAGGGGACACCGGGGAGCTGTTTTTT. It specifies CASRLGTGDTGELFF. The chain employs TRBV4-1 and TRBJ2-2; 10 bases agree with TRBD1. This CDR3 region has 15 residues. V shed 6 bases, J shed 3 bases, and the junction held 4 bases outside the gene matches. The V gene's germline CDR1 is MGHRA and CDR2 YSYEKL.

The genes are TRBV21-1 and TRBJ2-7; the table assigns TRBD1, which was not confirmed against the DNA. TRBV21-1 constitutes a pseudogene. CDR3 length equals 15 residues. The CDR3 nucleotides read TGTGCCAGCGGACCGATATGGACAGGCGCCTACGAGCAGTACGTC. Translation gives CASGPIWTGAYEQYV.

V is TRBV2 and J is TRBJ2-5, with 7 nucleotides matching TRBD2. The CDR3 length is 17 residues. The germline V gene has CDR1 SNHLY and CDR2 FYNNEI. V was clipped by 6 bases and J by 8 bases; unmatched bases: 21. CDR3 region: CASRATRGPLQAGTQYF. CDR3 nucleotide sequence: TGTGCCAGCAGGGCAACTCGGGGACCTCTCCAAGCGGGAACCCAGTACTTC.

This rearrangement joins TRBV28 to TRBJ2-2; 7 bases map to TRBD2. Germline trimming cut 5 bases from V and 3 bases from J; bases unmatched to any gene: 15. This CDR3 is 18 amino acids long. Germline V gene lookup returns CDR1 MDHEN and CDR2 SYDVKM. The CDR3 nucleotides read TGTGCCAGCAGTGGATCCTCGGGAGGCCTCACCGACACCGGGGAGCTGTTTTTT. Translating gives CASSGSSGGLTDTGELFF.

The V gene is TRBV5-1, the J gene TRBJ1-4, with a possible D match to TRBD1 (6 bases). The CDR3 length is 15 residues. The V gene lost 1 base and the J gene lost 3 bases, with 10 bases spanning the gap. Germline values: CDR1 SGHRS, CDR2 YFSETQ. CDR3 bases: TGCGCCAGCAGCTTGCTCGGACAGCCTAATGAAAAACTGTTTTTT. It specifies CASSLLGQPNEKLFF.

V is TRBV28 and J is TRBJ1-2; D is ambiguous. Germline CDR1 reads MDHEN; CDR2 reads SYDVKM. V was cut by 2 bases and J by 0 bases, with 13 bases left in between. This CDR3 spans 16 amino acids. CDR3 region: CASSLIRRAPNYGYTF. The CDR3 DNA reads as TGTGCCAGCAGTTTAATTAGGAGGGCCCCTAACTATGGCTACACCTTC.

The chain uses TRBV2 and TRBJ1-2; D not resolved. V was clipped by 8 bases and J by 6 bases, with 16 bases between them. The V gene's germline CDR1 is SNHLY and CDR2 FYNNEI. This CDR3 is 13 amino acids long. The CDR3, as DNA: TGTGCCAGCGTCGGCTCTAGTACCCATGGCTACACCTTC. This translates into CASVGSSTHGYTF.

The chain has TRBV27 and TRBJ2-7; D gene ambiguous. Per germline, CDR1 MNHEY and CDR2 SMNVEV (reference sequence). The CDR3 is 12 amino acids. V lost 6 bases and J 0 bases, leaving 6 bases between the germline ends. The CDR3, as DNA: TGTGCCAGCAGCCCTAGCTCCTACGAGCAGTACTTC. Translation: CASSPSSYEQYF.

In the case of this clone: At one boundary the junction diverges from the germline segment, which might be a read error. CDR3 sequence reads: CASSLVAGASTVELFF. The DNA for the CDR3 is TGTGCCAGCAGCTTAGTCGCGGGGGCTTCGACCGTGGAGCTGTTTTTT. The chain couples TRBV11-3 to TRBJ2-2; D may be TRBD2 (7 bases). The germline V gene encodes CDR1 SGHNT and CDR2 YENEEA. The CDR3 loop spans 16 amino acids.

V is TRBV2 and J is TRBJ1-5; D possibly corresponds to TRBD1 (5 bases). There are 14 residues in the CDR3. Trimming took off 3 bases at V and 3 bases at J, with 9 bases between the two ends. CDR1 SNHLY and CDR2 FYNNEI come from the germline V gene. This chain's CDR3 is CASSDQGHNQPQHF. The CDR3 DNA follows: TGTGCCAGCAGTGATCAGGGCCACAATCAGCCCCAGCATTTT.

V gene TRBV7-2 combines with J gene TRBJ2-2; D gene ambiguous. Germline V gives CDR1 SGHTA, CDR2 FQGNSA. This CDR3 is built from 14 residues. V shed 1 base and J shed 4 bases, with 7 bases lying between them. The CDR3 DNA is TGTGCCAGCAGCTTAGTGGGCAGCACCGGGGAGCTGTTTTTT. Translation gives CASSLVGSTGELFF.

The V call is TRBV28, the J call TRBJ2-7, with a possible D match to TRBD1 (6 bases). The CDR3 runs to 15 residues. Germline V gives CDR1 MDHEN, CDR2 SYDVKM. With 5 bases removed from V and 5 bases from J, the gap between germline ends came to 19 bases. The CDR3 DNA follows: TGTGCCAGCAGTAGCTCCGGGACAATTATCCACGAGCAGTACTTC. This encodes CASSSSGTIIHEQYF. Looking up the rest from reference TRBV28 and TRBJ2-7 gives the full variable domain: DVKVTQSSRYLVKRTGEKVFLECVQDMDHENMFWYRQDPGLGLRLIYFSYDVKMKEKGDIPEGYSVSREKKERFSLILESASTNQTSMYLCASSSSGTIIHEQYFGPGTRLTVT.

This rearrangement joins TRBV27 to TRBJ2-1; 11 bases fit TRBD1. The CDR3 has 17 amino acids. V was clipped by 2 bases and J by 4 bases; unmatched bases: 7. CDR1 MNHEY and CDR2 SMNVEV come from the germline V gene (reference sequence). CDR3 nucleotides: TGTGCCAGCAGTTTAGGGACAGGGGGTTTTTATTACAATGAGCAGTTCTTC. This gives the protein CASSLGTGGFYYNEQFF.

The J gene is TRBJ1-1, the V gene TRBV2; 10 positions match TRBD1. The germline V gene encodes CDR1 SNHLY and CDR2 FYNNEI. The CDR3 runs 14 residues. Unmatched junction bases numbered 2, after V lost 3 bases and J lost 4 bases. CDR3 sequence (DNA): TGTGCCAGCAGTGATAGGACAGGGGGCACTGAAGCTTTCTTT. Encoded protein: CASSDRTGGTEAFF. Full variable domain (missing parts from reference TRBV2 and TRBJ1-1): EPEVTQTPSHQVTQMGQEVILRCVPISNHLYFYWYRQILGQKVEFLVSFYNNEISEKSEIFDDQFSVERPDGSNFTLKIRSTKLEDSAMYFCASSDRTGGTEAFFGQGTRLTVV.

The rearrangement joins TRBV15 to TRBJ1-2, with D tentatively TRBD1 (6 bases). The V end lost 1 base, the J end lost 7 bases, and 16 bases lay between the germline ends. The germline CDR1 and CDR2 sequences are LNHNV and YYDKDF (reference sequence). CDR3 length equals 15 residues. The CDR3 here is CATSRVREGERGYTF. Here the CDR3 DNA reads TGTGCCACCAGCAGAGTAAGGGAGGGGGAGCGTGGCTACACCTTC.